The clone carrying this T cell receptor beta chain has ten or more counts. Its cognate antigen is unknown. The data were taken from a study of Graves' ophthalmopathy and Graves' hyperthyroidism. The study's findings and limits: In blood appeared most of the expanded thyroid clonotypes whose frequency exceeded 0.001.

TCR beta CDR3 regions were amplified from RNA transcripts. Second-round multiplex PCR came after a first-round RT-PCR that employed HTBI primers. TCRdb reprocessed the multiplex PCR reads with MiXCR, giving one entry per CDR3 protein. This sample has approximately 500,000 distinct CDR3 sequences, with about 15% found just once. Per germline, CDR1 SQVTM and CDR2 ANQGSEA. This CDR3 region has 13 residues. Sequencing was carried out using blood. V is TRBV29-1 and J is TRBJ2-7, with D hard to call. The receptor's source is a woman in her twenties or thirties with Graves' ophthalmopathy. The CDR3 DNA is TGCAGTGCAGAAGGAGTGGACCTCTACGAGCAGTACTTC. It encodes CSAEGVDLYEQYF.